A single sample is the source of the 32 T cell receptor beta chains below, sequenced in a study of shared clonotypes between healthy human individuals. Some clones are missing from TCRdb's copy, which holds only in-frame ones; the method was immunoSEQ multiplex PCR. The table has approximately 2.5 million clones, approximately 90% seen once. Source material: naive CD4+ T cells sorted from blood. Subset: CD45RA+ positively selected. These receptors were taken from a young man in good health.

The CDR3 DNA is TGTGCCAGCTCGGTCGGGCAGGGAAGGGACGAGCAGTACTTC. It is translated as CASSVGQGRDEQYF. The chain carries TRBV18 and TRBJ2-7, with D possibly being TRBD1 (5 bases). This CDR3 has 14 amino acids. In germline, CDR1 is KGHSH, CDR2 LQKENI. V was trimmed by 6 bases and J by 5 bases, leaving 17 bases between them.

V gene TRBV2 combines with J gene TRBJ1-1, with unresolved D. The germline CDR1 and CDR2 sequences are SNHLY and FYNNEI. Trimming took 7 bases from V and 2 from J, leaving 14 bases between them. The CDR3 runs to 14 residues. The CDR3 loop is CASISRLYNTEAFF. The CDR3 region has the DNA TGTGCCAGCATCTCTAGGTTATACAACACTGAAGCTTTCTTT. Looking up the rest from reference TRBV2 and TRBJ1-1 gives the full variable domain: EPEVTQTPSHQVTQMGQEVILRCVPISNHLYFYWYRQILGQKVEFLVSFYNNEISEKSEIFDDQFSVERPDGSNFTLKIRSTKLEDSAMYFCASISRLYNTEAFFGQGTRLTVV.

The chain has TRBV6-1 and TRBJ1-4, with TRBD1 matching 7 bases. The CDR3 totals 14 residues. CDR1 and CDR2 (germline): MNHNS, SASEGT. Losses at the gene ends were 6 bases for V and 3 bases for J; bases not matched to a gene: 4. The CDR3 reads CASSSGQPNEKLFF. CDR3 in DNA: TGTGCCAGCAGCTCGGGACAGCCTAATGAAAAACTGTTTTTT.

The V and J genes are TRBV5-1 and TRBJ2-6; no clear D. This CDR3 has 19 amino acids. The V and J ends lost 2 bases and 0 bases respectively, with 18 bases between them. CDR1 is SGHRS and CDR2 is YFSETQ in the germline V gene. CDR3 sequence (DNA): TGCGCCAGCAGCTTCAGACGGAGCGCCATCTCCTCTGGGGCCAACGTCCTGACTTTC. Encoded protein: CASSFRRSAISSGANVLTF.

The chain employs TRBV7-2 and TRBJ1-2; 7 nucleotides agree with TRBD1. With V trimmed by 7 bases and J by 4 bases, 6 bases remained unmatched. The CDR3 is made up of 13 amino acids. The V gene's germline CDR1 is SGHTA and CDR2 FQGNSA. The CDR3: CASTSTGVYGYTF. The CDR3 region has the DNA TGTGCCAGCACCTCTACAGGGGTCTATGGCTACACCTTC.

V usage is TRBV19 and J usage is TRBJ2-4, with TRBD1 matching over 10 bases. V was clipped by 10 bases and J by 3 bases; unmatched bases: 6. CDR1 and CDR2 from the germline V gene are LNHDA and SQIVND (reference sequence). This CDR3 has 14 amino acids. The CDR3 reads CATRTGGDKNIQYF. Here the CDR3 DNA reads TGTGCCACCCGGACAGGGGGAGACAAAAACATTCAGTACTTC. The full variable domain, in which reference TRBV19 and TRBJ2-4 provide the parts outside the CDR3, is DGGITQSPKYLFRKEGQNVTLSCEQNLNHDAMYWYRQDPGQGLRLIYYSQIVNDFQKGDIAEGYSVSREKKESFPLTVTSAQKNPTAFYLCATRTGGDKNIQYFGAGTRLSVL.

Here the CDR3 DNA reads TGTGCCAGCAGTTTATCCTTCCAGGGGGGCTATGGCTACACCTTC. Amino acid sequence: CASSLSFQGGYGYTF. V and J are TRBV27 and TRBJ1-2; TRBD1 agrees at 7 bases. There are 15 residues in the CDR3. Trimming removed 0 bases from V and 4 bases from J; junction bases left unmatched: 5. Germline V gene lookup returns CDR1 MNHEY and CDR2 SMNVEV (reference sequence).

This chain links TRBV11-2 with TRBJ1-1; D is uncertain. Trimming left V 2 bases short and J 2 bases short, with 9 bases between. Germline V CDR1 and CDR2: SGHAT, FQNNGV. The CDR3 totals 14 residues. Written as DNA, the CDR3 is TGTGCCAGCAGCTTATTGGGCCGTAACACTGAAGCTTTCTTT. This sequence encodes CASSLLGRNTEAFF. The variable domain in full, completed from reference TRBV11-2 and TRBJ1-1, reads EAGVAQSPRYKIIEKRQSVAFWCNPISGHATLYWYQQILGQGPKLLIQFQNNGVVDDSQLPKDRFSAERLKGVDSTLKIQPAKLEDSAVYLCASSLLGRNTEAFFGQGTRLTVV.

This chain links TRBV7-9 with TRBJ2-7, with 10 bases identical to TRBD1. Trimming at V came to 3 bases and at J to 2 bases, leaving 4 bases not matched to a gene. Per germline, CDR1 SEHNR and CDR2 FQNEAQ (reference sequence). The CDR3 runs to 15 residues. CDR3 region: CASSFGQGVTYEQYF. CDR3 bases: TGTGCCAGCAGCTTTGGACAGGGGGTCACCTACGAGCAGTACTTC.

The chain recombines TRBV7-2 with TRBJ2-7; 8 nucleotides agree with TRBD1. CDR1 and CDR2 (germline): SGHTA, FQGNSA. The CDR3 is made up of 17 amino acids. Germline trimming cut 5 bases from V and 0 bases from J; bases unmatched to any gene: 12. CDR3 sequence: CASSEIGRQGSSYEQYF. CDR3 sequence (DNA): TGTGCCAGCAGCGAAATAGGGAGACAGGGGAGCTCCTACGAGCAGTACTTC. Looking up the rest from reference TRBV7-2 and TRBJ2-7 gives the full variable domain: GAGVSQSPSNKVTEKGKDVELRCDPISGHTALYWYRQSLGQGLEFLIYFQGNSAPDKSGLPSDRFSAERTGGSVSTLTIQRTQQEDSAVYLCASSEIGRQGSSYEQYFGPGTRLTVT.

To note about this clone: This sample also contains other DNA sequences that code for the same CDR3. This chain's CDR3 is CASSLREGYEQYF. The CDR3, as DNA: TGTGCCAGTAGTTTGCGGGAGGGATACGAGCAGTACTTC. The chain couples TRBV19 to TRBJ2-7; 9 bases line up with TRBD2. J lost 4 bases, V lost 5 bases, and 3 bases had no gene match. The CDR3 length is 13 residues. Germline CDR1 LNHDA, CDR2 SQIVND (reference sequence).

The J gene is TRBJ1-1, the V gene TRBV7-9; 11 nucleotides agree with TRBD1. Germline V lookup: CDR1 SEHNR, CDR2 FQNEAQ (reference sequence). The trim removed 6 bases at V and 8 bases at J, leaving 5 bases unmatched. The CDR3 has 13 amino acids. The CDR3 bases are TGTGCCAGCAGTTACGGACAGGGGGCGGAAGCTTTCTTT. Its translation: CASSYGQGAEAFF.

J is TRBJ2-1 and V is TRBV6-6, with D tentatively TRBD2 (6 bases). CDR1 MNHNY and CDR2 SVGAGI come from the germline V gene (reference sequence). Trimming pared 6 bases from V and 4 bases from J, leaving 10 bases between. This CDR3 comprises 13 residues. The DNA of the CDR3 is TGTGCCAGCAGCCCACTAGCTTACAATGAGCAGTTCTTC. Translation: CASSPLAYNEQFF.

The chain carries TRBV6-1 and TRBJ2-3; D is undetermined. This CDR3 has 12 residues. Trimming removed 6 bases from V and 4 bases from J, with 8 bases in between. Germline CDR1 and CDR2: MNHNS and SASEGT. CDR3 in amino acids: CASSPNADTQYF. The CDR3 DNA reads TGTGCCAGCAGCCCGAACGCAGATACGCAGTATTTT.

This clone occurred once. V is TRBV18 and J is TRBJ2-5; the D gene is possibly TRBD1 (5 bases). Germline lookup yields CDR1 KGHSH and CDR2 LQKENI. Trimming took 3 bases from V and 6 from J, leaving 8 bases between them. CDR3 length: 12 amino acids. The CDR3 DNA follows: TGTGCCAGCTCACCGCAGGGCCAGACCCAGTACTTC. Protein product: CASSPQGQTQYF.

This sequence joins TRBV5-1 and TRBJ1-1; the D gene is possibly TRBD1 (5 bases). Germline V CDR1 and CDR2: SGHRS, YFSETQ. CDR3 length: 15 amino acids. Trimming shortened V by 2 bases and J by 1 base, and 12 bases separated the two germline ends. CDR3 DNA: TGCGCCAGCAGCTTAGAGGCGCAGGGGAACACTGAAGCTTTCTTT. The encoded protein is CASSLEAQGNTEAFF.

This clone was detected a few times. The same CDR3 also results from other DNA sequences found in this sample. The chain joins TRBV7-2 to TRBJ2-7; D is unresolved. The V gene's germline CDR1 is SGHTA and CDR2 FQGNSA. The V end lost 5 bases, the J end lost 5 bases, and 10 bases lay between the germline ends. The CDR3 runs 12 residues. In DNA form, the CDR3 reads TGTGCCAGCAGCCCCGCTCGTCACGAGCAGTACTTC. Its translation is CASSPARHEQYF.

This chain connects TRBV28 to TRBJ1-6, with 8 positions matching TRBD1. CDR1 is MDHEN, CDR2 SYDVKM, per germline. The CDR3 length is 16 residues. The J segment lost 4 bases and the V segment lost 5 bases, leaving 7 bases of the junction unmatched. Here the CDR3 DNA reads TGTGCCAGCAGTACGTTACAGGGGGGATATAATTCACCCCTCCACTTT. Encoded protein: CASSTLQGGYNSPLHF. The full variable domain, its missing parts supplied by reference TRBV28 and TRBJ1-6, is DVKVTQSSRYLVKRTGEKVFLECVQDMDHENMFWYRQDPGLGLRLIYFSYDVKMKEKGDIPEGYSVSREKKERFSLILESASTNQTSMYLCASSTLQGGYNSPLHFGNGTRLTVT.

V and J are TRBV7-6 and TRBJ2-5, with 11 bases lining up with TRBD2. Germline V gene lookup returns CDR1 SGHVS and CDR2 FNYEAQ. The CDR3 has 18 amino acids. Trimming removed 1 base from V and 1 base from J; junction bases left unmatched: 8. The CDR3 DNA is TGTGCCAGCAGCTTAGGGCTAGCGGGAGGCGGTGGCCAAGAGACCCAGTACTTC. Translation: CASSLGLAGGGGQETQYF.

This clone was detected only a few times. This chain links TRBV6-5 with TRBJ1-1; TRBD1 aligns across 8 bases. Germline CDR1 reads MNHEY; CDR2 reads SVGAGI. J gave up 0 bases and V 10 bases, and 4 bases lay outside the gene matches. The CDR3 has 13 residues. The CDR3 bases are TGTGCCACGTACAGGGGGGTGAACACTGAAGCTTTCTTT. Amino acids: CATYRGVNTEAFF.

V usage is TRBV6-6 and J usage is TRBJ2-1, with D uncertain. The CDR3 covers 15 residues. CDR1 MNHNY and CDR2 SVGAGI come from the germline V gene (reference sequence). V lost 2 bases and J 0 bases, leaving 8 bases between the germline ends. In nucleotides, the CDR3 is TGTGCCAGCAGTTACGATCGGGTCTCCTACAATGAGCAGTTCTTC. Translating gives CASSYDRVSYNEQFF.

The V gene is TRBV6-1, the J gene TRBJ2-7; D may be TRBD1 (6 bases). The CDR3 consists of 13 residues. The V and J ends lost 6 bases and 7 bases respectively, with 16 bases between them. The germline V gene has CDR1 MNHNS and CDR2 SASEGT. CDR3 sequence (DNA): TGTGCCAGCAGAGGGGGACACGCTTTAGAGCAGTACTTC. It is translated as CASRGGHALEQYF.

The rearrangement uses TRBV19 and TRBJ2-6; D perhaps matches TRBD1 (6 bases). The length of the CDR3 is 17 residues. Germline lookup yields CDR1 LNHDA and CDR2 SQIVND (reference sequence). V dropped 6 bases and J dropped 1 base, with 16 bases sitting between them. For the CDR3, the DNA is TGTGCCAGTAGCCTGGTGGGACAACTATCTGGGGCCAACGTCCTGACTTTC. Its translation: CASSLVGQLSGANVLTF. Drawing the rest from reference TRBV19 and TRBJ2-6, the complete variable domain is DGGITQSPKYLFRKEGQNVTLSCEQNLNHDAMYWYRQDPGQGLRLIYYSQIVNDFQKGDIAEGYSVSREKKESFPLTVTSAQKNPTAFYLCASSLVGQLSGANVLTFGAGSRLTVL.

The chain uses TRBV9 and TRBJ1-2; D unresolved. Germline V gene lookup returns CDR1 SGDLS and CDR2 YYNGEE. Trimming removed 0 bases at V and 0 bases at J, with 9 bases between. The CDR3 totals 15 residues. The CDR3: CASSVEPVTNYGYTF. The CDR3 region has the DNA TGTGCCAGCAGCGTAGAGCCCGTCACTAACTATGGCTACACCTTC.

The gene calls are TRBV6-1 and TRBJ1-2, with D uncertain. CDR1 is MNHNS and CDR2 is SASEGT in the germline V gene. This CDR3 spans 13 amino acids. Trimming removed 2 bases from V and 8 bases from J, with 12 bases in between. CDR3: CASSEWTARGYTF. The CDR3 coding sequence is TGTGCCAGCAGTGAATGGACCGCTCGGGGCTACACCTTC.

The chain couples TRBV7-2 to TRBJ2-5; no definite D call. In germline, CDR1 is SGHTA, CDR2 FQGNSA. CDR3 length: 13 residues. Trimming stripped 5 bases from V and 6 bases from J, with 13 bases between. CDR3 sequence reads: CASSPRVSQTQYF. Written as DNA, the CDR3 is TGTGCCAGCAGCCCTAGAGTGAGCCAGACCCAGTACTTC.

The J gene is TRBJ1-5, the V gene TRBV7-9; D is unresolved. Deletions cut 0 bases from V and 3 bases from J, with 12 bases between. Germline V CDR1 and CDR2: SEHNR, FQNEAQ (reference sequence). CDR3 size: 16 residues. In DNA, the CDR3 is TGTGCCAGCAGCTTAGCGCTAACGGGTTCCAATCAGCCCCAGCATTTT. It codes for CASSLALTGSNQPQHF.

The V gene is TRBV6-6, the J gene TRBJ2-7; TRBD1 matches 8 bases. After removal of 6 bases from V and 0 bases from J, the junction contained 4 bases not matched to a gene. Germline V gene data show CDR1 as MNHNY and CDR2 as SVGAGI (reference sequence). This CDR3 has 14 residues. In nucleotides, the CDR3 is TGTGCCAGCAGACTTACAGGGGGCTCCTACGAGCAGTACTTC. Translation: CASRLTGGSYEQYF.

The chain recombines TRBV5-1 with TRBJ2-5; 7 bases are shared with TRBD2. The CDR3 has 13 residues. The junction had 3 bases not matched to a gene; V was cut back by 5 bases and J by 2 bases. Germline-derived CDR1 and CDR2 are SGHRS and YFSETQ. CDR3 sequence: CASRSSGQETQYF. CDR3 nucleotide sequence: TGCGCCAGCAGGTCTAGCGGTCAAGAGACCCAGTACTTC.

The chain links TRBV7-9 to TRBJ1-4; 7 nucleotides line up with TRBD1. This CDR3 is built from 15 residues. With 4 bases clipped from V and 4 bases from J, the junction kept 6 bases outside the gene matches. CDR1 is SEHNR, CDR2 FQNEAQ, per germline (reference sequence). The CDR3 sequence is CASSSYQGVNEKLFF. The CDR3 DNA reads TGTGCCAGCAGCTCGTATCAGGGGGTTAATGAAAAACTGTTTTTT.

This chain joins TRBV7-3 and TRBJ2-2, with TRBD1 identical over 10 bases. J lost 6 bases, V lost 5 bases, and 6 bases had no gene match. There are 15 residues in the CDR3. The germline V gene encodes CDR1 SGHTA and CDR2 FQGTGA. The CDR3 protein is CASSPDRGWAGELFF. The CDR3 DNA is TGTGCCAGCAGCCCGGACAGGGGGTGGGCCGGGGAGCTGTTTTTT.

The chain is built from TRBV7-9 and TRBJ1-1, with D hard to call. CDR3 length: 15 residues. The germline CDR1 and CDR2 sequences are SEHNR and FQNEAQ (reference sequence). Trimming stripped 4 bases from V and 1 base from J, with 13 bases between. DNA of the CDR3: TGTGCCAGCAGCTGGCGACTGGAAGGGAACACTGAAGCTTTCTTT. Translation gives CASSWRLEGNTEAFF.